The present entry profiles one T cell receptor (beta chain) with its context. Its matching antigen is unknown. V gave up 3 bases and J gave up 5 bases; unmatched junction bases: 7. Per the germline V gene, CDR1 is SGHRS and CDR2 is YFSETQ. CDR3 length: 14 amino acids. Primers: 60 Vbeta forward and 13 Jbeta reverse. This table comes from immunoSEQ multiplex PCR, and its TCRdb copy is limited to in-frame clones, with some not included. Its clone listing holds roughly 55,000 clones. The data derive from a study of cytomegalovirus exposure and HLA in healthy donors. While unrecorded immune exposures were likely, the donors were nominally healthy when sampled. Findings and limits, study-wide: The study flagged about 150 TCR beta chains as cytomegalovirus-associated.

Sequencing was done on a sample of PBMCs. The receptor's source is a woman aged 45-65 years in good health and CMV-seropositive. The chain employs TRBV5-1 and TRBJ1-1, with 7 positions matching TRBD1. CDR3 DNA sequence: TGCGCCAGCAGCTCCGGACAGGTGCGAACTGAAGCTTTCTTT. Translated, it gives CASSSGQVRTEAFF.